This TCR beta chain was sequenced during a study of T-cell reconstitution after alpha-beta-depleted transplantation in children. Study-level points and caveats: In patients about two months after transplant, alpha-beta T cells reportedly arose from several hundred expanded graft clones. The authors attributed T-cell counts and diversity one year after transplant mostly to newly produced T cells. Where some patients showed high TCRbeta diversity at day 60, it came from recipient T cells and thymic progenitors that had survived.

The ends lost 5 bases at V and 4 bases at J; junction bases unmatched: 8. CDR3 length: 14 residues. Looked up from germline, CDR1 is SEHNR and CDR2 is FQNEAQ (reference sequence). A TCRbeta library incorporating unique molecular identifiers was prepared. TCRdb re-analysed the PCR reads in MiXCR, keeping a single row per CDR3 protein. The sample records some 840,000 distinct CDR3 sequences, roughly 15% being singletons. About this clonotype: Its antigen is still unknown.

The sample was PBMCs, mostly from graft donor cells, taken 360 days after TCRalphabeta/CD19-depleted stem cell transplant. The sequence derives from a male patient under 18 who had a stem cell transplant for acute lymphoblastic leukemia, so the T cells may come from the graft donor. The chain links TRBV7-9 to TRBJ2-7; 7 positions match TRBD1. The CDR3 spells CASSNRDSRYEQYF. The CDR3 DNA follows: TGTGCCAGCAGCAACCGGGACAGTAGGTACGAGCAGTACTTC.